This T cell receptor beta chain was retrieved from a study of lymphopenia after photon versus proton radiotherapy. This CDR3 has 12 amino acids. Per the germline V gene, CDR1 is LNHDA and CDR2 is SQIVND (reference sequence). Trimming pared 5 bases from V and 7 bases from J, leaving 9 bases between. TCRdb keeps only in-frame clones here, not all; method: immunoSEQ multiplex PCR. Here the sample spans about 24,000 clones, 75% to 90% being singletons. This TCR derives from a man aged 35 to 55 with gastric cancer. The chain employs TRBV19 and TRBJ2-1; D ambiguous. The sequenced sample was peripheral blood, obtained from a patient treated with photon-based radiotherapy. This CDR3 reads CASSLGMNEQFF. In DNA form, the CDR3 reads TGTGCCAGTAGTTTAGGGATGAATGAGCAGTTCTTC.